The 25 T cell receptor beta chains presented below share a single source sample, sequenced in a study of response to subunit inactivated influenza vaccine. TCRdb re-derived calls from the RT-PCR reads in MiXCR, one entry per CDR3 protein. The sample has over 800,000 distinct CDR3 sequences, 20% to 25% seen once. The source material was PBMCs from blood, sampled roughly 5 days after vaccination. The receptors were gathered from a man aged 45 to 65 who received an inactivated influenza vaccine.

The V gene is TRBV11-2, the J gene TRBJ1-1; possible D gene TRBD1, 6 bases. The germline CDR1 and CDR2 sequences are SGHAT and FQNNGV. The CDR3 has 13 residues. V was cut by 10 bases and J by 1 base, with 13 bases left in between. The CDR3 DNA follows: TGTGCCACCAAAAAGACAGGGAACACTGAAGCTTTCTTT. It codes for CATKKTGNTEAFF.

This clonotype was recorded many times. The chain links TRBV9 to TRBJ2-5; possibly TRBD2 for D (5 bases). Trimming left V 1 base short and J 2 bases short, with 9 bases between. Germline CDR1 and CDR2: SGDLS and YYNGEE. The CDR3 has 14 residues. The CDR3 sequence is CASSVTGTQETQYF. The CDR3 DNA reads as TGTGCCAGCAGCGTAACGGGAACTCAAGAGACCCAGTACTTC.

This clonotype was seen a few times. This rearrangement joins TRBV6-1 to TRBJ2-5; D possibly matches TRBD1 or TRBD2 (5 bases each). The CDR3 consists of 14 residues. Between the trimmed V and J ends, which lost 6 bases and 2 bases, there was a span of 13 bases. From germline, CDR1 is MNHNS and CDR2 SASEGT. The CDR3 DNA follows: TGTGCCAGCAGCCGGGGACCGAGACAAGAGACCCAGTACTTC. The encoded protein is CASSRGPRQETQYF.

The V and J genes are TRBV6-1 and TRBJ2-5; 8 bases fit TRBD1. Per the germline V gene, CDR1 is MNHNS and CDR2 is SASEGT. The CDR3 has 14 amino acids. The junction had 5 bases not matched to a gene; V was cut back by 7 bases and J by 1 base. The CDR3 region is CASTRDRSQETQYF. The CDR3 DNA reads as TGTGCCAGCACAAGGGACAGGAGCCAAGAGACCCAGTACTTC.

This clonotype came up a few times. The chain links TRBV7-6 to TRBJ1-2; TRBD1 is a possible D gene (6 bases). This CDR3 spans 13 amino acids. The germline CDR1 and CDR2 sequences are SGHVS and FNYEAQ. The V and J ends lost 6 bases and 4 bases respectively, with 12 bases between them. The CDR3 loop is CASRKQGSYGYTF. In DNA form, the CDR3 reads TGTGCCAGCAGAAAACAGGGAAGCTATGGCTACACCTTC.

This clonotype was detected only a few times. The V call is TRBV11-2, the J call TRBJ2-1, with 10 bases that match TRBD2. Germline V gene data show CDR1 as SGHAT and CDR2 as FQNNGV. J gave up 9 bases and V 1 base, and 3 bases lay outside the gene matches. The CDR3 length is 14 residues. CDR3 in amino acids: CASSLGAGGGEQFF. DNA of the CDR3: TGTGCCAGCAGCTTAGGAGCGGGGGGGGGTGAGCAGTTCTTC.

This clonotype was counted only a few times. CDR3: CATARPVDRDYNEQFF. In nucleotides, the CDR3 is TGTGCCACCGCCCGCCCCGTAGACAGGGACTACAATGAGCAGTTCTTC. The gene calls are TRBV15 and TRBJ2-1, with TRBD1 matching over 7 bases. With V trimmed by 8 bases and J by 3 bases, 13 bases remained unmatched. Per germline, CDR1 LNHNV and CDR2 YYDKDF (reference sequence). CDR3 length: 16 amino acids.

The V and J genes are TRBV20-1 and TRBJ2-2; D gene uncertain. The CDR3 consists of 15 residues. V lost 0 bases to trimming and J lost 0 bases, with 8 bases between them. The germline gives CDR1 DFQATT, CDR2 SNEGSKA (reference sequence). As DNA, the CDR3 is TGCAGTGCTAGAGAAGTGTTCACGAACACCGGGGAGCTGTTTTTT. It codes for CSAREVFTNTGELFF.

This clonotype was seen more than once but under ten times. In nucleotides, the CDR3 is TGCGCCAGCAGCCCCCGACAGAACTCTGGAAACACCATATATTTT. This gives the protein CASSPRQNSGNTIYF. The rearrangement joins TRBV5-1 to TRBJ1-3; D is possibly TRBD1 (5 bases). Germline V gene lookup returns CDR1 SGHRS and CDR2 YFSETQ. This CDR3 has 15 residues. V was shortened by 4 bases and J by 0 bases, with 11 bases between the two germline ends.

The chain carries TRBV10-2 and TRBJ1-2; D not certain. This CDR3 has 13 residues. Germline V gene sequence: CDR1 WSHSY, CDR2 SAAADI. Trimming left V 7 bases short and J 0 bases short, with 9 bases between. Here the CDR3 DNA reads TGCGCCAGCAACCCAGAGACTAACTATGGCTACACCTTC. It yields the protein CASNPETNYGYTF.

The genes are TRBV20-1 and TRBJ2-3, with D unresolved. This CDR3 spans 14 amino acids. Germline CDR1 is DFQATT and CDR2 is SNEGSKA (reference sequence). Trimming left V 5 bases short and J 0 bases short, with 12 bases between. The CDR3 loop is CSAAGGASTDTQYF. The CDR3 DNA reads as TGCAGTGCTGCTGGCGGAGCTAGCACAGATACGCAGTATTTT.

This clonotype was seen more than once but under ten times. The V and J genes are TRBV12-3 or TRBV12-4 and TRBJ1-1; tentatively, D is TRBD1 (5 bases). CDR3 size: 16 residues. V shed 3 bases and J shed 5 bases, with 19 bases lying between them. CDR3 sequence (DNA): TGTGCCAGCAGTTTCCCAGACGGGGCGAAAGGTACTGAAGCTTTCTTT. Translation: CASSFPDGAKGTEAFF.

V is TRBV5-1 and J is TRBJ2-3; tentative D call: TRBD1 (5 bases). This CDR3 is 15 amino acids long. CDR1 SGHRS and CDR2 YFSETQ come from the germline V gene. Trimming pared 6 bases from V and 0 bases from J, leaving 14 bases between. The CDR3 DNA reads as TGCGCCAGCATTCAGGGCCGTGCTAGCACAGATACGCAGTATTTT. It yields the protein CASIQGRASTDTQYF.

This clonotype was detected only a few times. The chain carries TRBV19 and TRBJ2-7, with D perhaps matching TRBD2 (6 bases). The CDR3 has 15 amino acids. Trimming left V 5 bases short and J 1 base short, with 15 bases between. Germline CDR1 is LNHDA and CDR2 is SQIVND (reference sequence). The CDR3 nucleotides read TGTGCCAGTAGTGCCGGGACGGGGAGGTCCTACGAGCAGTACTTC. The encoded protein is CASSAGTGRSYEQYF.

CDR3 residues: CASSFGGLSQPQHF. The CDR3 nucleotides read TGTGCCAGCAGTTTCGGGGGGCTGAGTCAGCCCCAGCATTTT. This sequence joins TRBV12-3 or TRBV12-4 and TRBJ1-5; TRBD1 is a possible D gene (6 bases). This CDR3 comprises 14 residues. V dropped 3 bases and J dropped 6 bases, with 12 bases sitting between them.

Here the CDR3 reads CASSLGYSGNTIYF. CDR3 in DNA: TGCGCCAGCAGCTTAGGATATTCTGGAAACACCATATATTTT. This chain links TRBV5-1 with TRBJ1-3, with no clear D. The CDR3 has 14 amino acids. V was shortened by 2 bases and J by 1 base, with 7 bases between the two germline ends. Germline loops: CDR1 SGHRS, CDR2 YFSETQ.

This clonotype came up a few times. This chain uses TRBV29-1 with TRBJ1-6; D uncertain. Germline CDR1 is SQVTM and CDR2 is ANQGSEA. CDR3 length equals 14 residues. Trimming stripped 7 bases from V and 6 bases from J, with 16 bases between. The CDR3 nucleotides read TGCAGCGCAAGGGAGGGAAGCCTTAATTCACCCCTCCACTTT. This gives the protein CSAREGSLNSPLHF.

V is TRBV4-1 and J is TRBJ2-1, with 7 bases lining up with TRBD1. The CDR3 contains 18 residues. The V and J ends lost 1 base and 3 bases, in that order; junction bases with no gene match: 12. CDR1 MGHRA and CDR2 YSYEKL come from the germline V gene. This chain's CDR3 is CASSQGGGETGYYNEQFF. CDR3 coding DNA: TGCGCCAGCAGCCAAGGAGGGGGCGAGACAGGGTACTACAATGAGCAGTTCTTC.

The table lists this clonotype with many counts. The CDR3 here is CAIRSTGTLNTGELFF. The CDR3 region has the DNA TGTGCCATCAGATCGACGGGGACACTGAACACCGGGGAGCTGTTTTTT. The rearrangement links TRBV10-3 to TRBJ2-2; D is perhaps TRBD1 (6 bases). V lost 6 bases, J lost 1 base, and 15 bases lay in between. Germline V gene sequence: CDR1 ENHRY, CDR2 SYGVKD. This CDR3 contains 16 residues.

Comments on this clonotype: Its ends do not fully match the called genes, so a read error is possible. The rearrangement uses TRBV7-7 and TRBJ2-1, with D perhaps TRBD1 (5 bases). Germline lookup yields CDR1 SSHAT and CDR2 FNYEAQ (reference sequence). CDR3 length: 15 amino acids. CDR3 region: CASSLGKGTYNEQFF. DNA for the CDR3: TGTGCTAGCAGCTTAGGGAAGGGGACCTACAATGAGCAGTTCTTC.

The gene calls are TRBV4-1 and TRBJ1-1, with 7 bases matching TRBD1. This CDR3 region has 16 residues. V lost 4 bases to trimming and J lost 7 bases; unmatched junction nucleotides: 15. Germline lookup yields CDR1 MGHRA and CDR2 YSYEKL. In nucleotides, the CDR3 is TGCGCCAGCAGCCGGAATTCAGACAGGGCTGGTCGTGAAGCTTTCTTT. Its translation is CASSRNSDRAGREAFF.

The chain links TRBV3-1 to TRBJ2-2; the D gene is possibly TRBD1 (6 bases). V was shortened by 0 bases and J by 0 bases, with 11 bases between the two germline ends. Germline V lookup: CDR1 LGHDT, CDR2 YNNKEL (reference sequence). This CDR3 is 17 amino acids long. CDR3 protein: CASSQERGHTNTGELFF. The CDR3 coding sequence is TGTGCCAGCAGCCAAGAAAGGGGACATACGAACACCGGGGAGCTGTTTTTT.

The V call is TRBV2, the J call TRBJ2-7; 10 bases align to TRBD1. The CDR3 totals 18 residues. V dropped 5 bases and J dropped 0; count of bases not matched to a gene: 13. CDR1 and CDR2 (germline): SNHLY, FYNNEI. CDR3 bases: TGTGCCAGCAGTCGGCCTCCGGGACAGGGGTTTCGCTCCTACGAGCAGTACTTC. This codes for CASSRPPGQGFRSYEQYF. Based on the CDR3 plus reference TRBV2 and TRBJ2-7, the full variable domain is EPEVTQTPSHQVTQMGQEVILRCVPISNHLYFYWYRQILGQKVEFLVSFYNNEISEKSEIFDDQFSVERPDGSNFTLKIRSTKLEDSAMYFCASSRPPGQGFRSYEQYFGPGTRLTVT.

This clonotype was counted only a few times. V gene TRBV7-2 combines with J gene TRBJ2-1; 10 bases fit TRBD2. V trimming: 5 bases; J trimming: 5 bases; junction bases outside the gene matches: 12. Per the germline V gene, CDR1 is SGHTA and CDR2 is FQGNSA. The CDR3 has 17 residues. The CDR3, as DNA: TGTGCCAGCAGCCAACCCCAGCGACTAGCGGGCAACAATGAGCAGTTCTTC. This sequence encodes CASSQPQRLAGNNEQFF. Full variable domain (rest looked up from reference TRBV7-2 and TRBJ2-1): GAGVSQSPSNKVTEKGKDVELRCDPISGHTALYWYRQSLGQGLEFLIYFQGNSAPDKSGLPSDRFSAERTGGSVSTLTIQRTQQEDSAVYLCASSQPQRLAGNNEQFFGPGTRLTVL.

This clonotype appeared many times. The CDR3 protein is CASSLYGYGETQYF. CDR3 nucleotide sequence: TGTGCCAGCAGCTTGTACGGGTATGGAGAGACCCAGTACTTC. The chain combines TRBV5-6 with TRBJ2-5; D is ambiguous. The germline CDR1 and CDR2 sequences are SGHDT and YYEEEE. The V and J ends lost 1 base and 4 bases respectively, with 11 bases between them. The CDR3 sequence is 14 residues long. The entire variable domain, with the rest obtained from reference TRBV5-6 and TRBJ2-5, is as follows: DAGVTQSPTHLIKTRGQQVTLRCSPKSGHDTVSWYQQALGQGPQFIFQYYEEEERQRGNFPDRFSGHQFPNYSSELNVNALLLGDSALYLCASSLYGYGETQYFGPGTRLLVL.